The 24 T cell receptor beta chains below were found in one sample sequenced in a study of metastatic and nonmetastatic thyroid tumors. TCRdb reanalyzed the PCR reads with MiXCR. The sample has 25,000 to 30,000 clones, about 15% seen once. Every patient underwent thyroid surgery untreated. The sequencing input was blood. These receptors were taken from a male donor with papillary thyroid cancer or a benign thyroid nodule (not recorded which). Some clones in this sample may be carry-over from other donors' samples.

By share of the sample, this clone is medium-sized. The chain has TRBV6-1 and TRBJ1-2, with unresolved D. Germline V CDR1 and CDR2: MNHNS, SASEGT. CDR3 length equals 15 residues. V was clipped by 4 bases and J by 2 bases, with 14 bases between them. The CDR3 DNA sequence: TGTGCCAGCAGTGCAAGGGATGGATTGAACTATGGCTACACCTTC. This gives the protein CASSARDGLNYGYTF.

The table lists this clone with many counts. V is TRBV19 and J is TRBJ2-1, with D perhaps TRBD2 (6 bases). Germline V gene sequence: CDR1 LNHDA, CDR2 SQIVND (reference sequence). This CDR3 region has 16 residues. V was trimmed by 7 bases and J by 1 base, leaving 17 bases between them. CDR3 residues: CASTPRRVSSYNEQFF. In DNA form, the CDR3 reads TGTGCCAGTACCCCCCGGAGGGTCTCGTCCTACAATGAGCAGTTCTTC.

Comments on this clone: A much larger clone sits a single nucleotide away, making a read error possible. CDR3 amino acids: CASSSGWRAETQYF. Written as DNA, the CDR3 is TGCGCCAGCAGTTCGGGCTGGAGAGCAGAGACCCAGTACTTC. J is TRBJ2-5 and V is TRBV5-1; D remains unclear. V dropped 5 bases and J dropped 4 bases, with 15 bases sitting between them. Germline CDR1 reads SGHRS; CDR2 reads YFSETQ. The CDR3 loop spans 14 amino acids.

In DNA form, the CDR3 reads TGTGCCAGCAGAGCGTCCGCAACTAATGAAAAACTGTTTTTT. Translated, it gives CASRASATNEKLFF. This chain links TRBV6-1 with TRBJ1-4; D gene ambiguous. V shed 6 bases and J shed 0 bases, with 8 bases lying between them. Germline V gene lookup returns CDR1 MNHNS and CDR2 SASEGT. This CDR3 spans 14 amino acids.

This rearrangement joins TRBV7-2 to TRBJ2-2; 11 bases map to TRBD1. Trimming cost V 5 bases and J 7 bases; bases outside gene matches: 6. The CDR3 is 15 amino acids. The germline gives CDR1 SGHTA, CDR2 FQGNSA. The CDR3 protein is CASSLGQGAVGELFF. DNA for the CDR3: TGTGCCAGCAGCCTCGGACAGGGGGCCGTCGGGGAGCTGTTTTTT.

Judged by abundance, this clone is medium-sized. The genes are TRBV7-2 and TRBJ2-1; TRBD2 agrees at 11 bases. CDR1 is SGHTA and CDR2 is FQGNSA in the germline V gene. CDR3 size: 17 residues. V was pared by 0 bases and J by 2 bases, with 3 bases of the junction left unmatched. CDR3 in DNA: TGTGCCAGCAGCTTAGCGGGGACTAGCGGAACCTACAATGAGCAGTTCTTC. It yields the protein CASSLAGTSGTYNEQFF.

The gene calls are TRBV11-3 and TRBJ2-7, with D tentatively TRBD1 (5 bases). This CDR3 comprises 15 residues. V was pared by 4 bases and J by 0 bases, with 13 bases between. Germline loops: CDR1 SGHNT, CDR2 YENEEA. The CDR3 loop is CASSSGRQPSYEQYF. DNA for the CDR3: TGTGCCAGCAGCTCCGGGCGACAGCCCTCCTACGAGCAGTACTTC.

In its sample, this clone was seen many times. The V and J genes are TRBV6-1 and TRBJ2-1, with no clear D. This CDR3 is 13 amino acids long. V lost 5 bases and J 0 bases, leaving 5 bases between the germline ends. Per germline, CDR1 MNHNS and CDR2 SASEGT. The CDR3 DNA reads as TGTGCCAGCAGTTTGGACTCCTACAATGAGCAGTTCTTC. Protein: CASSLDSYNEQFF.

This clone has ten or more counts. The V call is TRBV5-1, the J call TRBJ1-4; tentatively, D is TRBD1 (5 bases). Germline-derived CDR1 and CDR2 are SGHRS and YFSETQ. The CDR3 runs 16 residues. V was trimmed by 4 bases and J by 6 bases, leaving 19 bases between them. CDR3 region: CASSATSGTPDEKLFF. Here the CDR3 DNA reads TGCGCCAGCAGCGCAACCTCCGGGACGCCCGATGAAAAACTGTTTTTT.

This clone was counted between two and nine times. The rearrangement links TRBV6-5 to TRBJ1-1, with D tentatively TRBD1 (5 bases). Germline values: CDR1 MNHEY, CDR2 SVGAGI. V was shortened by 7 bases and J by 2 bases, with 17 bases between the two germline ends. The CDR3 contains 15 residues. The CDR3 reads CASIKAGTVNTEAFF. CDR3 sequence (DNA): TGTGCCAGCATTAAGGCCGGGACGGTTAACACTGAAGCTTTCTTT.

With regard to this clone: At one end, the junction sequence differs from germline, possibly due to a read error. This chain links TRBV5-5 with TRBJ1-1, with no clear D. Germline V lookup: CDR1 SGHKS, CDR2 YYEKEE (reference sequence). The length of the CDR3 is 14 residues. In nucleotides, the CDR3 is TGTGTCAGCAGCTTGTATGGAGGGAACACTGAAGCTTTCTTT. The encoded protein is CVSSLYGGNTEAFF.

The table lists this clone with many counts. The chain joins TRBV27 to TRBJ2-2, with 10 bases fitting TRBD2. Germline V gene lookup returns CDR1 MNHEY and CDR2 SMNVEV (reference sequence). The CDR3 is 15 amino acids. Germline trimming cut 8 bases from V and 3 bases from J; bases unmatched to any gene: 6. CDR3 DNA: TGTGCCAGCTCTGGACTAGCGGTAGACACCGGGGAGCTGTTTTTT. It is translated as CASSGLAVDTGELFF.

In this sample, this clone turned up many times. This chain connects TRBV9 to TRBJ1-5, with D tentatively TRBD1 (5 bases). The germline CDR1 and CDR2 sequences are SGDLS and YYNGEE. Trimming stripped 2 bases from V and 7 bases from J, with 10 bases between. The CDR3 totals 13 residues. The CDR3 protein is CASSVDGGQPQHF. Written as DNA, the CDR3 is TGTGCCAGCAGCGTCGACGGGGGGCAGCCCCAGCATTTT.

This clone has at least ten counts. The chain joins TRBV24-1 to TRBJ1-4; D uncertain. V was trimmed by 12 bases and J by 4 bases, leaving 14 bases between them. CDR3 length: 13 amino acids. Looked up from germline, CDR1 is KGHDR and CDR2 is SFDVKD. CDR3 in DNA: TGTGCCCCAACTGGGCAGCTTAATGAAAAACTGTTTTTT. It yields the protein CAPTGQLNEKLFF.

A few counts support this clone. A read error may account for a junction end that differs from germline. The chain uses TRBV5-1 and TRBJ1-2; D unclear. The CDR3 spans 13 residues. The germline gives CDR1 SGHRS, CDR2 YFSETQ. CDR3 sequence (DNA): TGCGCCAGCAGCTTGGAACCGGGTGGATGCTACACTTTC. Its protein product is CASSLEPGGCYTF.

This clone was detected only a few times. The CDR3 region has the DNA TGTGCCAGCAGTTTAAGTTCTGGACAGGGTGGCGAAAAACTGTTTTTT. Protein product: CASSLSSGQGGEKLFF. This chain joins TRBV12-3 or TRBV12-4 and TRBJ1-4, with TRBD1 matching 8 bases. Trimming at V came to 2 bases and at J to 8 bases, leaving 10 bases not matched to a gene. The CDR3 totals 16 residues.

The CDR3 is CASISRGYEQFF. Written as DNA, the CDR3 is TGTGCCAGCATTTCCCGGGGGTATGAGCAGTTCTTC. The chain is built from TRBV12-3 or TRBV12-4 and TRBJ2-1; D may be TRBD2 (6 bases). V was shortened by 7 bases and J by 8 bases, with 12 bases between the two germline ends. The length of the CDR3 is 12 residues.

This clone was detected many times. The chain is built from TRBV24-1 and TRBJ2-1; TRBD2 matches at 8 bases. V was clipped by 1 base and J by 6 bases; unmatched bases: 4. The germline V gene encodes CDR1 KGHDR and CDR2 SFDVKD. CDR3 length: 15 residues. CDR3: CATSDLAGATNEQFF. The CDR3 region has the DNA TGTGCCACCAGTGATTTAGCGGGAGCTACCAATGAGCAGTTCTTC.

This clone was found many times. The V call is TRBV14, the J call TRBJ2-5; maybe TRBD2 (6 bases). Per the germline V gene, CDR1 is SGHDN and CDR2 is FVKESK. The germline V and J ends were trimmed by 3 bases and 8 bases, with 19 bases remaining between them. This CDR3 contains 15 residues. CDR3 amino acids: CASSQVTSSVSTQYF. The DNA for the CDR3 is TGTGCCAGCAGCCAGGTGACTAGTTCGGTTTCTACCCAGTACTTC.

This clone is judged medium-sized (0.01 to 0.1%). The chain links TRBV6-2 or TRBV6-3 to TRBJ1-6, with D hard to call. The CDR3 runs to 14 residues. Looked up from germline, CDR1 is MNHEY and CDR2 is SVGEGT. Trimming removed 2 bases at V and 10 bases at J, with 12 bases between. The CDR3 nucleotides read TGTGCCAGCAGTTACGGTTGGGCGAAATCACCCCTCCACTTT. Its translation is CASSYGWAKSPLHF.

The table lists this clone with many counts. The J gene is TRBJ2-6, the V gene TRBV19; 7 nucleotides agree with TRBD2. The V and J ends lost 7 bases and 1 base, in that order; junction bases with no gene match: 7. Germline assignment: CDR1 LNHDA and CDR2 SQIVND (reference sequence). The CDR3 runs to 16 residues. The CDR3 loop is CASKAGLRSGANVLTF. In DNA form, the CDR3 reads TGTGCCAGTAAAGCGGGATTACGTTCTGGGGCCAACGTCCTGACTTTC. The full variable domain, with the rest looked up from reference TRBV19 and TRBJ2-6, is DGGITQSPKYLFRKEGQNVTLSCEQNLNHDAMYWYRQDPGQGLRLIYYSQIVNDFQKGDIAEGYSVSREKKESFPLTVTSAQKNPTAFYLCASKAGLRSGANVLTFGAGSRLTVL.

This clone was found many times. V usage is TRBV18 and J usage is TRBJ2-7; 10 nucleotides align to TRBD1. The CDR3 totals 15 residues. Germline V gene lookup returns CDR1 KGHSH and CDR2 LQKENI. Losses at the gene ends were 3 bases for V and 7 bases for J; bases not matched to a gene: 9. This CDR3 is CASSPRTGGRSEQYF. For the CDR3, the DNA is TGTGCCAGCTCACCGCGGACAGGGGGACGAAGTGAGCAGTACTTC.

This clone was picked up many times. This rearrangement joins TRBV9 to TRBJ1-1, with 8 bases identical to TRBD1. CDR1 is SGDLS and CDR2 is YYNGEE in the germline V gene. The CDR3 is made up of 12 amino acids. Germline trimming cut 0 bases from V and 13 bases from J; bases unmatched to any gene: 5. The DNA for the CDR3 is TGTGCCAGCAGCGTAGAGACAGGGGTTGTTTTCTTT. Translating it yields CASSVETGVVFF.

This clone was picked up many times. V gene TRBV7-9 combines with J gene TRBJ2-3; no clear D. The CDR3 is made up of 13 amino acids. V lost 7 bases and J lost 4, with 12 bases in between. CDR1 is SEHNR, CDR2 FQNEAQ, per germline (reference sequence). CDR3 bases: TGTGCCAGCACCGCAGGTGGGGCAGATACGCAGTATTTT. The encoded protein is CASTAGGADTQYF.